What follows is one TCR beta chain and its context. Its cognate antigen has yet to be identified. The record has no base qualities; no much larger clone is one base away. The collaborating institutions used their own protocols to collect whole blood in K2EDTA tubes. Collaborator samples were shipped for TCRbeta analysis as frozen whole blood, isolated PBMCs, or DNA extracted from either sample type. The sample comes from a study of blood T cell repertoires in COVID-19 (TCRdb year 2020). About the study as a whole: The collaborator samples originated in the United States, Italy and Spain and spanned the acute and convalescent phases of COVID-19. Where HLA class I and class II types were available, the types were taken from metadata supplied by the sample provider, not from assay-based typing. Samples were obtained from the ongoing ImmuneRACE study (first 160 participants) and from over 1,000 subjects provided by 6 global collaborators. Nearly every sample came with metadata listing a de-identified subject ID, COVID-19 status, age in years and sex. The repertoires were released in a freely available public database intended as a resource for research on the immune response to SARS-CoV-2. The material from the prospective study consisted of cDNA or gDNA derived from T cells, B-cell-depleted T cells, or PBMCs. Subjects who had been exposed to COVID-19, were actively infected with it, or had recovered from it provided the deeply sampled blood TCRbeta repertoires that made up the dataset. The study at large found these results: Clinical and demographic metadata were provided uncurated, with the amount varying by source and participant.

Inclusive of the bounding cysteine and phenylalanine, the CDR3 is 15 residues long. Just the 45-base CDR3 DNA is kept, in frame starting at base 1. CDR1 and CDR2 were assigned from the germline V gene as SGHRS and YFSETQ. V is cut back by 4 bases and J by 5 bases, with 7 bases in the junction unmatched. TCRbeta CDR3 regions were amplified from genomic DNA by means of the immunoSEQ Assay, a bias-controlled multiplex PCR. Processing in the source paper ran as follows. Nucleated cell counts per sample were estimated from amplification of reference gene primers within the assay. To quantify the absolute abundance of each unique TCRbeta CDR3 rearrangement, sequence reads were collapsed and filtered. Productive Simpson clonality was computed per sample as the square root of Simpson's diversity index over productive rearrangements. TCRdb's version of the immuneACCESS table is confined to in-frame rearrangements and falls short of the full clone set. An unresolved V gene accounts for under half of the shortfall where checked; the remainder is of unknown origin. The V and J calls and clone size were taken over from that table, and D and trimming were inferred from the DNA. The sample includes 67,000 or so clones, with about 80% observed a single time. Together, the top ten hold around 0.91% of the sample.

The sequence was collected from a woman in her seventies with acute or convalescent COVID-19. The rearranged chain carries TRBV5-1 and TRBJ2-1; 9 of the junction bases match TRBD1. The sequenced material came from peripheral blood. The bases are TGCGCCAGCAGCCCGGACAGGGGTTGGGACAATGAGCAGTTCTTC. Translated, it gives CASSPDRGWDNEQFF.